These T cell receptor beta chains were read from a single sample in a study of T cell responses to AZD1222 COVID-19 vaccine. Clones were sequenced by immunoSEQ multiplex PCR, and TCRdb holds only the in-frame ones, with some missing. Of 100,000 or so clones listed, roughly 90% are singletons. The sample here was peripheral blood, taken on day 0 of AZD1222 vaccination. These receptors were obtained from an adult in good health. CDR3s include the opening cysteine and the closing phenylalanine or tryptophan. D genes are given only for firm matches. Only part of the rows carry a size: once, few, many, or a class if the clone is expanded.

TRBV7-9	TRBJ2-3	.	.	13	TGTGCCAGCAGCCCGTACTCCACAGATACGCAGTATTTT	CASSPYSTDTQYF
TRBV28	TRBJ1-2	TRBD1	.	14	TGTGCCAGCAGTCAAACGGGACAGTCCTATGGCTACACCTTC	CASSQTGQSYGYTF
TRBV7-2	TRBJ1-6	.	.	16	TGTGCCAGCAGCTTGGGATCGGTCGGATTGGATTCACCCCTCCACTTT	CASSLGSVGLDSPLHF
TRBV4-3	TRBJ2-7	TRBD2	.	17	TGCGCCAGCAGCCAAGATGGGAGCGGGAGTCGGACCTACGAGCAGTACTTC	CASSQDGSGSRTYEQYF
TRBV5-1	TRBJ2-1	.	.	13	TGCGCCAGCAGCTCTAATGAACGCAATGAGCAGTTCTTC	CASSSNERNEQFF
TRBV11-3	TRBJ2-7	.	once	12	TGTGCCAGCAGATTTCAGGAGTACGAGCAGTACTTC	CASRFQEYEQYF
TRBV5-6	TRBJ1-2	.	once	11	TGTGCCAGCAGCTTGGGAAGGGTATACACCTTC	CASSLGRVYTF
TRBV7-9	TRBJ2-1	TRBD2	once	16	TGTGCCAGCAGCTTAGTCGGGGGGAATAACTACAATGAGCAGTTCTTC	CASSLVGGNNYNEQFF
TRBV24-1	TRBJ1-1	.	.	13	TGTGCCACCAGTGACACGCTGAACACTGAAGCTTTCTTT	CATSDTLNTEAFF
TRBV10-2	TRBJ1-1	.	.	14	TGCGCCAGCAAGACGGTTCCTTCGGGGACTGAAGCTTTCTTT	CASKTVPSGTEAFF
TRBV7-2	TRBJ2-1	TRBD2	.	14	TGTGCCAGCAGAGCGACTAGCGGAAACAATGAGCAGTTCTTC	CASRATSGNNEQFF
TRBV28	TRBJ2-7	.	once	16	TGTGCCAGCAGTTCCTATCTAAGGACAGACTCCTACGAGCAGTACTTC	CASSSYLRTDSYEQYF
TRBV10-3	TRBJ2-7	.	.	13	TGTGCCATCAGGGGGCAGGAGATATACGAGCAGTACTTC	CAIRGQEIYEQYF
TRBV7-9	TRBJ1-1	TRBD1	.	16	TGTGCCAGCAGCTTAGGGACAGGGGGTAGGGACACTGAAGCTTTCTTT	CASSLGTGGRDTEAFF
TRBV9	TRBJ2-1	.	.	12	TGTGCCAGCAGCGTAGTCGAGAGTGAGCAGTTCTTC	CASSVVESEQFF
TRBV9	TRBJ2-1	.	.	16	TGTGCCAGCAGCGTAGATGCCAGGGACAACTACAATGAGCAGTTCTTC	CASSVDARDNYNEQFF
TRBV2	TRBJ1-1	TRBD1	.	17	TGTGCCAGCAGTAGTAGTCAACAGGGGGATCGGGGGACTGAAGCTTTCTTT	CASSSSQQGDRGTEAFF
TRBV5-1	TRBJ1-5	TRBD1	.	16	TGCGCCAGCAGCTTGGGGACAGGGGGATCGGGGCAGCCCCAGCATTTT	CASSLGTGGSGQPQHF
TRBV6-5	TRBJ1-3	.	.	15	TGTGCCAGCAGCCCGACGAGGAACTCTGGAAACACCATATATTTT	CASSPTRNSGNTIYF
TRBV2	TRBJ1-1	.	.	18	TGTGCCAGCAGTGAAGAGGGGGGGACGGATCAACAGAACACTGAAGCTTTCTTT	CASSEEGGTDQQNTEAFF
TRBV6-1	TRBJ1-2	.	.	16	TGTGCCAGCAGTGAAATCGTCACAGGCTCTAACTATGGCTACACCTTC	CASSEIVTGSNYGYTF
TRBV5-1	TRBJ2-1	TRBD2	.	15	TGCGCCAGCAGCCCGGGAGGGACGGATGTAAATGAGCAGTTCTTC	CASSPGGTDVNEQFF
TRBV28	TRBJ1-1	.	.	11	TGTGCCAGCAGTTTTCAGGCCCAAGCTTTCTTT	CASSFQAQAFF
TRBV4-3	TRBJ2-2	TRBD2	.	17	TGCGCCAGCAGCCAAGACAGCGGGAACTCAGACACCGGGGAGCTGTTTTTT	CASSQDSGNSDTGELFF
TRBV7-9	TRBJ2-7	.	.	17	TGTGCCAGCAGCTTATGGGCCACCGGCCGAGTGACCTACGAGCAGTACTTC	CASSLWATGRVTYEQYF
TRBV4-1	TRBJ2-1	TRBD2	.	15	TGCGCCAGCAGCCGAGGGACTAGCGGGACCCCTGAGCAGTTCTTC	CASSRGTSGTPEQFF
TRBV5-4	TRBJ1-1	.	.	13	TGTGCCAGCAGCGGGGGTGCAGACACTGAAGCTTTCTTT	CASSGGADTEAFF
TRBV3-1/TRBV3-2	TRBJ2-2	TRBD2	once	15	TGTGCCAGCAGCCCTACTAGCGGTCTCACCGGGGAGCTGTTTTTT	CASSPTSGLTGELFF
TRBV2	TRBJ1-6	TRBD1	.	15	TGTGCCAGCAGTGATTTGGGACAGGGGATAACATCCCTCCACTTT	CASSDLGQGITSLHF
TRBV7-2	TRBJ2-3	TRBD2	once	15	TGTGCCAGCAGCTTAGCGCCTAGCGGGAGGGGTACGCAGTATTTT	CASSLAPSGRGTQYF
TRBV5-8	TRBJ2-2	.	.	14	TGTGCCAGCAGCTTGGCGCAGAACACCGGGGAGCTGTTTTTT	CASSLAQNTGELFF
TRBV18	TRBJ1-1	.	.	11	TGTGCCAGCTCATTGAACACTGAAGCTTTCTTT	CASSLNTEAFF
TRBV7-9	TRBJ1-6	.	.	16	TGTGCCAGCAGCTTAGCGGGGGGCTCCTATAATTCACCCCTCCACTTT	CASSLAGGSYNSPLHF
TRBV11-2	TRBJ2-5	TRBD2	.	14	TGTGCCAGCAGTACCGCGGGAGGGCTAGAGACCCAGTACTTC	CASSTAGGLETQYF
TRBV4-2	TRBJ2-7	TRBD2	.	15	TGTGCCAGCAGCCAAGAACTAGCGGCCTCCTACGAGCAGTACTTC	CASSQELAASYEQYF
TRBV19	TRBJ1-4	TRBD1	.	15	TGTGCCAGTAGGGATAGACAGGGCCATAATGAAAAACTGTTTTTT	CASRDRQGHNEKLFF
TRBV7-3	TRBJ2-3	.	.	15	TGTGCCAGCAGCCGACTAGGCACAAACACAGATACGCAGTATTTT	CASSRLGTNTDTQYF
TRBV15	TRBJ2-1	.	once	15	TGTGCCACCAGCAGAGATTATTCCAGCTACAATGAGCAGTTCTTC	CATSRDYSSYNEQFF
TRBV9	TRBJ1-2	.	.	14	TGTGCCAGCAGCGTAGGGACGGACAACTATGGCTACACCTTC	CASSVGTDNYGYTF
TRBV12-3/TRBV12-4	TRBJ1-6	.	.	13	TGTGCCAGCAGCCCGGACAGTAATTCACCCCTCCACTTT	CASSPDSNSPLHF
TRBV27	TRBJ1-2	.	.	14	TGTGCCAGCAGTTCCACTGACCTCGGGGATGGCTACACCTTC	CASSSTDLGDGYTF
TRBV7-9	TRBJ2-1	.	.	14	TGTGCCAGCAGCCTTTTAGGGGGGGGCAATGAGCAGTTCTTC	CASSLLGGGNEQFF
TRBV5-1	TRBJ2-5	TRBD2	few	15	TGCGCCAGCGGGACTAGCGGGGGTGTGCAAGAGACCCAGTACTTC	CASGTSGGVQETQYF
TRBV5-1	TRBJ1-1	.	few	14	TGCGCCAGCAGCTTGATGGATGGGGGCACTGAAGCTTTCTTT	CASSLMDGGTEAFF
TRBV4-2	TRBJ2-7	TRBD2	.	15	TGTGCCAGCAGCCGATTTTCTAGCGGGACCTACGAGCAGTACTTC	CASSRFSSGTYEQYF
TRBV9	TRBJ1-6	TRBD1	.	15	TGTGCCAGCAGCCTAGCGGACAGGGTCGATTCACCCCTCCACTTT	CASSLADRVDSPLHF
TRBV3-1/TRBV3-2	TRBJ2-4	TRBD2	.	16	TGTGCCAGCAGCCACTTAGCGGGGGGGACGAAAAACATTCAGTACTTC	CASSHLAGGTKNIQYF
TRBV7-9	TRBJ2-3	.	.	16	TGTGCCAGCAGCTCAACCGGCGGTGGGGAAGGCGATACGCAGTATTTT	CASSSTGGGEGDTQYF
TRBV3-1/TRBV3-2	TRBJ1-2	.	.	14	TGTGCCAGCAGCCACCGGGACGGGAACTATGGCTACACCTTC	CASSHRDGNYGYTF
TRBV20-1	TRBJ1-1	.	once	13	TGCAGTGCCAGTTGGGGGGCGGACACTGAAGCTTTCTTT	CSASWGADTEAFF
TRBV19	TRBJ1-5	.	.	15	TGTGCCAGTAGTATAAGTACGGGGCTCAATCAGCCCCAGCATTTT	CASSISTGLNQPQHF
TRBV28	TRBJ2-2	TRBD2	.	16	TGTGCCAGCGGAGGACTAGCGGGAGTTCACACCGGGGAGCTGTTTTTT	CASGGLAGVHTGELFF